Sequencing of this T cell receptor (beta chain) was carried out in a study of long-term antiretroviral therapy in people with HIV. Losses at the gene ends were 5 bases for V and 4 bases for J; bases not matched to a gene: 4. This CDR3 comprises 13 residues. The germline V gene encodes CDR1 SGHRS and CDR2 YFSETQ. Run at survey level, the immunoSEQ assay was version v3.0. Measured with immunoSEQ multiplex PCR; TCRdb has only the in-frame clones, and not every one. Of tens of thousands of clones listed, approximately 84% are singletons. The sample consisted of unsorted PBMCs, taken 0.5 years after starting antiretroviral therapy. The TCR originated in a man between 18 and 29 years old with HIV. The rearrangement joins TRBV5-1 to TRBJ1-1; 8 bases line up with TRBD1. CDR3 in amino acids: CASRPQGATEAFF. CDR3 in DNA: TGCGCCAGCAGACCTCAGGGGGCCACTGAAGCTTTCTTT.